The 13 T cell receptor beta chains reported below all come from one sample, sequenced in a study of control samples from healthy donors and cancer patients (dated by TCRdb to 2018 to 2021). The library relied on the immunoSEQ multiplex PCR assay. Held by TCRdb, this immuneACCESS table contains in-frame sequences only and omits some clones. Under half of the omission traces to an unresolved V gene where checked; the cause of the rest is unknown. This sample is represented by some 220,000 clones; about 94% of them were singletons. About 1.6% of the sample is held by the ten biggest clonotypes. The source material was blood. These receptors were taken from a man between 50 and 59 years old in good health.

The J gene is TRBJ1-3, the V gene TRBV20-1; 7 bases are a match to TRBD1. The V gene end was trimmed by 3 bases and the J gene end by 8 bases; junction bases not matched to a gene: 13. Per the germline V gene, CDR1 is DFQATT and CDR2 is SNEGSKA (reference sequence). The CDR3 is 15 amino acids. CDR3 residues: CSASVPGQFGDTIYF. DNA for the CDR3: TGCAGTGCTAGTGTACCGGGACAGTTCGGAGACACCATATATTTT.

The CDR3 protein is CASSPGTGGNTIYF. For the CDR3, the DNA is TGTGCCAGCAGTCCCGGGACAGGGGGAAACACCATATATTTT. The rearrangement uses TRBV2 and TRBJ1-3, with 9 bases identical to TRBD1. The CDR3 extends over 14 amino acids. Germline V gene lookup returns CDR1 SNHLY and CDR2 FYNNEI. With 5 bases clipped from V and 4 bases from J, the junction kept 3 bases outside the gene matches.

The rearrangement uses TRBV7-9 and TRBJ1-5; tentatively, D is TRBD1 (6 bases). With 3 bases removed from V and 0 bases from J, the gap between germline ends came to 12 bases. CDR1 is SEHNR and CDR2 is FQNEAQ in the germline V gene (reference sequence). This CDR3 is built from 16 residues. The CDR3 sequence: CASSFGGLYSNQPQHF. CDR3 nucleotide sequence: TGTGCCAGCAGCTTCGGGGGGCTCTATAGCAATCAGCCCCAGCATTTT. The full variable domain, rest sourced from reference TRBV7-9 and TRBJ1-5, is DTGVSQNPRHKITKRGQNVTFRCDPISEHNRLYWYRQTLGQGPEFLTYFQNEAQLEKSRLLSDRFSAERPKGSFSTLEIQRTEQGDSAMYLCASSFGGLYSNQPQHFGDGTRLSIL.

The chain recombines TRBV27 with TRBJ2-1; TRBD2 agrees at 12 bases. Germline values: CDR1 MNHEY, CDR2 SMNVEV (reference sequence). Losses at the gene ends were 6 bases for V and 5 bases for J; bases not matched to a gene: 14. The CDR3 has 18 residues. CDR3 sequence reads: CASSNMETSGGIHNEQFF. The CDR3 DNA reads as TGTGCCAGCAGCAATATGGAAACTAGCGGGGGGATACACAATGAGCAGTTCTTC.

CDR3 nucleotide sequence: TGTGCCAGCAGGCTGGGACAGAACACCGGGGAGCTGTTTTTT. This codes for CASRLGQNTGELFF. This sequence joins TRBV28 and TRBJ2-2, with a weak D call TRBD1 (6 bases). This CDR3 has 14 residues. CDR1 is MDHEN, CDR2 SYDVKM, per germline. V was clipped by 6 bases and J by 1 base, with 9 bases between them.

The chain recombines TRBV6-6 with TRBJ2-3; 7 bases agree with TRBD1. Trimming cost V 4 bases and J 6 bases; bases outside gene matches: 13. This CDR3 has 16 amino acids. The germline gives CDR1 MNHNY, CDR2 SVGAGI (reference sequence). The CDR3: CASSLLSRGSGDTQYF. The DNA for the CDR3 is TGTGCCAGCAGTTTACTTTCCAGGGGGTCTGGGGATACGCAGTATTTT.

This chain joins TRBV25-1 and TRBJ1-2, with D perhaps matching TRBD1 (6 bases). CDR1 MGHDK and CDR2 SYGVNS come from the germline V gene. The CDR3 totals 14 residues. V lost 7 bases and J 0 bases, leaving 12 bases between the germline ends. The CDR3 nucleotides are TGTGCCAGCAAGGTGGGGGCAGCTAACTATGGCTACACCTTC. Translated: CASKVGAANYGYTF.

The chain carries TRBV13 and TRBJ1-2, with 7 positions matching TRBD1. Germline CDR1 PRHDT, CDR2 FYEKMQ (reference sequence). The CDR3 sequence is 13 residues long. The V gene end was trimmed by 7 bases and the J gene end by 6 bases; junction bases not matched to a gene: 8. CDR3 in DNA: TGTGCCAGCACCTACAGGGGATCGGATGGCTACACCTTC. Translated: CASTYRGSDGYTF.

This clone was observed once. CDR3 residues: CASSLSGGAFF. CDR3 bases: TGTGCCAGCAGTTTAAGCGGTGGAGCTTTCTTT. The chain links TRBV28 to TRBJ1-1; D call uncertain. V was trimmed by 2 bases and J by 10 bases, leaving 8 bases between them. The CDR3 has 11 residues. Germline-derived CDR1 and CDR2 are MDHEN and SYDVKM.

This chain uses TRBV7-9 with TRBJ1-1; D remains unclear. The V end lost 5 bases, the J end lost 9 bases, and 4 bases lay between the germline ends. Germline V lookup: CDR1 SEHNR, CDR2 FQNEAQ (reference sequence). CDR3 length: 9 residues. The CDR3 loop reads CASSPQAFF. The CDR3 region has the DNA TGTGCCAGCAGCCCCCAAGCTTTCTTT.

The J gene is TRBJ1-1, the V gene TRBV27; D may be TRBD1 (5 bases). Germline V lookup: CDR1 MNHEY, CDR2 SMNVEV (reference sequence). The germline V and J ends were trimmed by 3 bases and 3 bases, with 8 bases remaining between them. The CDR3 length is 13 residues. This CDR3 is CASSFLGDTEAFF. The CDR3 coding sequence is TGTGCCAGCAGTTTCTTGGGGGACACTGAAGCTTTCTTT.

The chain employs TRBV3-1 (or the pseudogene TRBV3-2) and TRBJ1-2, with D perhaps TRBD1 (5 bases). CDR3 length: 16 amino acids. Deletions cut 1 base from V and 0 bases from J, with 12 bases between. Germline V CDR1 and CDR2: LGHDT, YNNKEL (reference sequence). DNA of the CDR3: TGTGCCAGCAGCCAAGGGTTTAGGGGACCTAACTATGGCTACACCTTC. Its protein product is CASSQGFRGPNYGYTF.

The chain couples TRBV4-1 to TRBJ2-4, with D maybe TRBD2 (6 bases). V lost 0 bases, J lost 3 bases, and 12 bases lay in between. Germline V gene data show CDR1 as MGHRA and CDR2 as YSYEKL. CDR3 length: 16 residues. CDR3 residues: CASSQEAGRVKNIQYF. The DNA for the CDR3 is TGCGCCAGCAGCCAAGAGGCGGGAAGGGTCAAAAACATTCAGTACTTC.